This TCR beta chain was documented in a study of blood T cell repertoires in COVID-19. About the study: From the United States, Italy and Spain came samples of acute and convalescent COVID-19.

CDR3 size: 14 residues. Germline CDR1 is MNHEY and CDR2 is SVGEGT. Trimming took 6 bases from V and 3 from J; bases not matched to a gene: 4. Enrolled through a virtual design, the participants were between 18 and 89 years of age and came from about two dozen US areas. Original processing notes: Scientists estimated how many nucleated cells there were by amplifying reference gene primers. Sequencing was performed with immunoSEQ multiplex PCR; in TCRdb, only in-frame clones are kept and a portion is missing. Clonal size and the V and J genes are those of that table, whereas D and trimming came from the DNA. This table has about 330,000 clones, roughly nine tenths appearing once. This clone was detected once.

The source of this sequence is a woman in her thirties who had recovered from COVID-19. This rearrangement joins TRBV6-2 or TRBV6-3 to TRBJ1-5; TRBD1 agrees at 8 bases. Sequenced input: PBMCs or T cells enriched from blood (not recorded which). The CDR3 is CASSRQGNNQPQHF. The CDR3 DNA reads as TGTGCCAGCAGCCGACAGGGGAACAATCAGCCCCAGCATTTT.